The 28 T cell receptor beta chains below were found in one sample sequenced in a study of Graves' ophthalmopathy and Graves' hyperthyroidism. Transcripts of RNA were the source for amplifying TCR beta CDR3 regions. A first-round RT-PCR used HTBI primers, followed by a second-round multiplex PCR. Via MiXCR, TCRdb re-called the multiplex PCR reads, giving one row per CDR3 protein. The sample yields some 410,000 distinct CDR3 sequences, around 20% seen once. The sample taken for sequencing was peripheral blood. These receptor sequences come from a woman under 30 with stable Graves' hyperthyroidism.

This clonotype was detected a few times. An end of the junction differs from the germline gene, which may be a read error. The rearrangement links TRBV20-1 to TRBJ2-4; 7 bases match TRBD2. This CDR3 region has 14 residues. Germline V lookup: CDR1 DFQATT, CDR2 SNEGSKA (reference sequence). The CDR3 reads CSARDRLAKNIKYF. The DNA for the CDR3 is TGCAGTGCTAGAGACAGACTAGCCAAAAACATTAAGTACTTC.

This clonotype was observed at least ten times. The chain has TRBV6-2 or TRBV6-3 and TRBJ2-7; D is uncertain. The V gene lost 4 bases and the J gene lost 2 bases, with 9 bases spanning the gap. This CDR3 has 13 amino acids. Germline V gives CDR1 MNHEY, CDR2 SVGEGT. As DNA, the CDR3 is TGTGCCAGCAGTTCTCAAACAACCTACGAGCAGTACTTC. It codes for CASSSQTTYEQYF.

Note on this clonotype: A read error is possible here, since a much larger clone lies one base away. The conserved phenylalanine or tryptophan normally closing the CDR3 is absent here, so this likely arose from a read error. This chain uses TRBV20-1 with TRBJ1-5; D unresolved. This CDR3 region has 15 residues. Germline V CDR1 and CDR2: DFQATT, SNEGSKA (reference sequence). Trimming removed 0 bases from V and 0 bases from J, with 9 bases in between. The CDR3: CSAREDPYSNQPQHV. DNA of the CDR3: TGCAGTGCTAGAGAGGACCCTTATAGCAATCAGCCCCAGCATGTT.

This clonotype was observed at least ten times. The chain has TRBV30 and TRBJ1-1, with 7 positions matching TRBD1. CDR3 length: 12 residues. Trimming cost V 1 base and J 4 bases; bases outside gene matches: 0. Germline V gene sequence: CDR1 GTSNPN, CDR2 SVGIG (reference sequence). The CDR3 spells CAWSDRGTEAFF. CDR3 DNA sequence: TGTGCCTGGAGTGACAGGGGCACTGAAGCTTTCTTT.

This clonotype was picked up many times. The CDR3 region is CASRSGQAVSYEQYF. The DNA for the CDR3 is TGTGCCAGCAGGTCAGGACAGGCCGTCTCCTACGAGCAGTACTTC. The V call is TRBV2, the J call TRBJ2-7; 7 positions agree with TRBD1. The CDR3 is 15 residues long. Germline-derived CDR1 and CDR2 are SNHLY and FYNNEI. J lost 0 bases, V lost 6 bases, and 8 bases had no gene match.

This clonotype was detected many times. The genes are TRBV2 and TRBJ1-2, with 10 positions matching TRBD1. The CDR3 covers 13 residues. Germline V gene data show CDR1 as SNHLY and CDR2 as FYNNEI. V lost 6 bases and J lost 5; bases outside the gene matches: 3. The CDR3 is CASRDRGRYGYTF. DNA of the CDR3: TGTGCCAGCAGGGACAGGGGGAGGTATGGCTACACCTTC.

This clonotype was seen repeatedly, ten times or more. The chain recombines TRBV28 with TRBJ1-3; 11 nucleotides match TRBD1. The germline V gene encodes CDR1 MDHEN and CDR2 SYDVKM. V lost 6 bases, J lost 2 bases, and 3 bases stayed unmatched. The CDR3 is 15 residues long. CDR3 region: CASSVGQGAGNTIYF. DNA of the CDR3: TGTGCCAGCAGCGTGGGACAGGGGGCTGGAAACACCATATATTTT.

This chain joins TRBV28 and TRBJ2-7, with TRBD1 matching over 7 bases. The CDR3 is made up of 14 amino acids. Germline loops: CDR1 MDHEN, CDR2 SYDVKM. J was trimmed by 6 bases and V by 6 bases; bases with no gene match: 11. The CDR3 DNA reads TGTGCCAGCAGACTAAGGACAGGCCGGGTCGAGCAGTACTTC. This encodes CASRLRTGRVEQYF.

This clonotype was counted ten times or more. The V and J genes are TRBV12-3 or TRBV12-4 and TRBJ1-2; no reliable D call. The CDR3 is 13 amino acids. V shed 3 bases and J shed 5 bases, with 10 bases lying between them. The CDR3 protein is CASSLSTDYGYTF. The DNA of the CDR3 is TGTGCCAGCAGTTTGAGCACGGATTATGGCTACACCTTC.

This clonotype was picked up a small number of times. The rearrangement uses TRBV30 and TRBJ2-7; TRBD1 agrees at 10 bases. There are 15 residues in the CDR3. CDR1 is GTSNPN and CDR2 is SVGIG in the germline V gene (reference sequence). J was trimmed by 3 bases and V by 5 bases; bases with no gene match: 10. The CDR3 loop reads CAWLIPGQGNYEQYF. CDR3 DNA: TGTGCCTGGTTGATCCCGGGACAGGGGAACTACGAGCAGTACTTC. The whole variable domain, remainder taken from reference TRBV30 and TRBJ2-7, is SQTIHQWPATLVQPVGSPLSLECTVEGTSNPNLYWYRQAAGRGLQLLFYSVGIGQISSEVPQNLSASRPQDRQFILSSKKLLLSDSGFYLCAWLIPGQGNYEQYFGPGTRLTVT.

The V call is TRBV6-5, the J call TRBJ2-7; D assignment may be TRBD1 or TRBD2 (6 bases each). The CDR3 loop spans 16 amino acids. Trimming took off 2 bases at V and 6 bases at J, with 20 bases between the two ends. Germline V gives CDR1 MNHEY, CDR2 SVGAGI. CDR3 region: CASSYNRDGRGGEQYF. CDR3 nucleotide sequence: TGTGCCAGCAGTTACAACCGCGATGGCAGGGGAGGCGAGCAGTACTTC.

The rearrangement joins TRBV10-3 to TRBJ1-2; 10 nucleotides align to TRBD1. V lost 11 bases and J lost 6; bases outside the gene matches: 15. Germline CDR1 reads ENHRY; CDR2 reads SYGVKD. This CDR3 region has 15 residues. The CDR3 bases are TGTGCCGCCTTAAGACTGGGACAGGGGAGTCATGGCTACACCTTC. Translated: CAALRLGQGSHGYTF.

This clonotype came up many times. The rearrangement uses TRBV4-1 and TRBJ2-7, with D possibly matching TRBD2 (6 bases). The CDR3 consists of 13 residues. CDR1 is MGHRA, CDR2 YSYEKL, per germline. V lost 0 bases, J lost 7 bases, and 10 bases lay in between. In nucleotides, the CDR3 is TGCGCCAGCAGCCAAGATCGGGAGTGGGAGCAGTACTTC. It codes for CASSQDREWEQYF.

This clonotype was counted ten times or more. This chain links TRBV12-3 or TRBV12-4 with TRBJ2-5, with 8 bases identical to TRBD2. Trimming removed 5 bases from V and 1 base from J; junction bases left unmatched: 12. This CDR3 contains 17 residues. In DNA, the CDR3 is TGTGCCAGCAGTCCGCTAGTGCCTAGCGGGCCCCAAGAGACCCAGTACTTC. This gives the protein CASSPLVPSGPQETQYF.

This clonotype has just a few counts. A read error is possible here, since a much larger clone lies one base away. The chain uses TRBV6-1 and TRBJ2-4, with a weak D call TRBD1 (5 bases). This CDR3 region has 12 residues. Per germline, CDR1 MNHNS and CDR2 SASEGT. Written as DNA, the CDR3 is TGTGCCAGCAGCTTCCAGGGAAACATTAAGTACTTC. This codes for CASSFQGNIKYF.

The table lists this clonotype with a few counts. A much bigger clone sits one base away, suggesting this may be a read error. The J gene is TRBJ1-1, the V gene TRBV19, with 7 bases lining up with TRBD1. This CDR3 spans 13 amino acids. Germline CDR1 and CDR2: LNHDA and SQIVND (reference sequence). The CDR3 here is CASSGTGDTEACF. For the CDR3, the DNA is TGTGCCAGTAGTGGAACAGGGGACACTGAAGCTTGCTTT.

The V gene is TRBV7-2, the J gene TRBJ1-2; TRBD1 might be the D (5 bases). Trimming pared 5 bases from V and 3 bases from J, leaving 16 bases between. This CDR3 is built from 15 residues. Per germline, CDR1 SGHTA and CDR2 FQGNSA. The CDR3 is CASSPGRGLHYGYTF. The CDR3 DNA is TGTGCCAGCAGCCCCGGGCGGGGGTTGCACTATGGCTACACCTTC.

This clonotype was found many times. The rearrangement uses TRBV20-1 and TRBJ1-1; D is unresolved. Trimming took off 3 bases at V and 2 bases at J, with 16 bases between the two ends. The CDR3 runs 15 residues. Germline lookup yields CDR1 DFQATT and CDR2 SNEGSKA (reference sequence). This CDR3 reads CSARDRSSRNTEAFF. CDR3 nucleotides: TGCAGTGCTAGGGACCGTTCCTCTCGAAACACTGAAGCTTTCTTT.

The table lists this clonotype with many counts. The chain uses TRBV7-8 and TRBJ2-7, with 7 nucleotides matching TRBD1. The CDR3 is 14 residues long. V dropped 3 bases and J dropped 3; count of bases not matched to a gene: 5. Germline CDR1 is SGHVS and CDR2 is FQNEAQ. For the CDR3, the DNA is TGTGCCAGCAGCTTTGCAGGGGGTTACTACGAGCAGTACTTC. It is translated as CASSFAGGYYEQYF.

This clonotype was detected ten times or more. The rearrangement uses TRBV7-9 and TRBJ1-2; 8 nucleotides agree with TRBD1. Germline V lookup: CDR1 SEHNR, CDR2 FQNEAQ (reference sequence). This CDR3 is 16 amino acids long. With V trimmed by 2 bases and J by 4 bases, 9 bases remained unmatched. CDR3 nucleotide sequence: TGTGCCAGCAGCTTAAACGGGCAGGGGGCTAGCTATGGCTACACCTTC. This sequence encodes CASSLNGQGASYGYTF. The whole variable domain, filled in from reference TRBV7-9 and TRBJ1-2, reads DTGVSQNPRHKITKRGQNVTFRCDPISEHNRLYWYRQTLGQGPEFLTYFQNEAQLEKSRLLSDRFSAERPKGSFSTLEIQRTEQGDSAMYLCASSLNGQGASYGYTFGSGTRLTVV.

This clonotype was counted ten times or more. V usage is TRBV12-3 or TRBV12-4 and J usage is TRBJ1-2; D is unclear. V was trimmed by 10 bases and J by 3 bases, leaving 9 bases between them. CDR3 length: 11 residues. CDR3 bases: TGTGCCACAATGGCGGACTATGGCTACACCTTC. Its translation: CATMADYGYTF.

This clonotype was observed many times. V and J are TRBV7-2 and TRBJ2-7; 10 bases fit TRBD1. Germline CDR1 is SGHTA and CDR2 is FQGNSA. The CDR3 loop spans 13 amino acids. Losses at the gene ends were 5 bases for V and 4 bases for J; bases not matched to a gene: 2. DNA of the CDR3: TGTGCCAGCAGCGGGGACAGGGGATACGAGCAGTACTTC. Translating gives CASSGDRGYEQYF.

This clonotype was detected many times. The chain is built from TRBV30 and TRBJ2-7; 11 bases map to TRBD2. Germline-derived CDR1 and CDR2 are GTSNPN and SVGIG (reference sequence). This CDR3 contains 13 residues. The V gene end was trimmed by 3 bases and the J gene end by 3 bases; junction bases not matched to a gene: 1. CDR3 in amino acids: CAWRTSGSYEQYF. The DNA of the CDR3 is TGTGCCTGGAGAACTAGCGGGAGCTACGAGCAGTACTTC.

V gene TRBV30 combines with J gene TRBJ2-5; tentatively, D is TRBD2 (5 bases). Germline values: CDR1 GTSNPN, CDR2 SVGIG (reference sequence). This CDR3 region has 12 residues. CDR3 loop: CASKAVQETQYF. Here the CDR3 DNA reads TGTGCATCGAAAGCGGTTCAAGAGACCCAGTACTTC.

Many counts were recorded for this clonotype. The rearrangement joins TRBV28 to TRBJ2-7; no firm D call. CDR1 MDHEN and CDR2 SYDVKM come from the germline V gene. This CDR3 contains 15 residues. The V end lost 3 bases, the J end lost 3 bases, and 15 bases lay between the germline ends. CDR3 DNA: TGTGCCAGCAGTTTCCCTTCAAAGGGCGGCTACGAGCAGTACTTC. Amino acid sequence: CASSFPSKGGYEQYF. The full variable domain, its missing parts supplied by reference TRBV28 and TRBJ2-7, is DVKVTQSSRYLVKRTGEKVFLECVQDMDHENMFWYRQDPGLGLRLIYFSYDVKMKEKGDIPEGYSVSREKKERFSLILESASTNQTSMYLCASSFPSKGGYEQYFGPGTRLTVT.

The CDR3, as DNA: TGTGCCAGCAGTTTAGGCGGGAGAGGCTCCTACGAGCAGTACTTC. This sequence encodes CASSLGGRGSYEQYF. The chain is built from TRBV12-3 or TRBV12-4 and TRBJ2-7, with 7 bases fitting TRBD2. The CDR3 is made up of 15 amino acids. V gave up 1 base and J gave up 0 bases; unmatched junction bases: 3.

This clonotype came up many times. The chain couples TRBV7-2 to TRBJ2-2, with 9 bases matching TRBD2. Unmatched junction bases numbered 4, after V lost 3 bases and J lost 5 bases. Germline V gives CDR1 SGHTA, CDR2 FQGNSA. This CDR3 comprises 15 residues. CDR3 bases: TGTGCCAGCAGCTTCAGCGGGGGGAGGACCGGGGAGCTGTTTTTT. It yields the protein CASSFSGGRTGELFF. The whole variable domain, filled in from reference TRBV7-2 and TRBJ2-2, reads GAGVSQSPSNKVTEKGKDVELRCDPISGHTALYWYRQSLGQGLEFLIYFQGNSAPDKSGLPSDRFSAERTGGSVSTLTIQRTQQEDSAVYLCASSFSGGRTGELFFGEGSRLTVL.

This clonotype came up a few times. This chain uses TRBV12-3 or TRBV12-4 with TRBJ1-2; D gene ambiguous. Trimming took off 6 bases at V and 3 bases at J, with 11 bases between the two ends. The CDR3 is 13 amino acids. The CDR3 DNA is TGTGCCAGCAGCCTACTTAGGGACTATGGCTACACCTTC. This encodes CASSLLRDYGYTF.